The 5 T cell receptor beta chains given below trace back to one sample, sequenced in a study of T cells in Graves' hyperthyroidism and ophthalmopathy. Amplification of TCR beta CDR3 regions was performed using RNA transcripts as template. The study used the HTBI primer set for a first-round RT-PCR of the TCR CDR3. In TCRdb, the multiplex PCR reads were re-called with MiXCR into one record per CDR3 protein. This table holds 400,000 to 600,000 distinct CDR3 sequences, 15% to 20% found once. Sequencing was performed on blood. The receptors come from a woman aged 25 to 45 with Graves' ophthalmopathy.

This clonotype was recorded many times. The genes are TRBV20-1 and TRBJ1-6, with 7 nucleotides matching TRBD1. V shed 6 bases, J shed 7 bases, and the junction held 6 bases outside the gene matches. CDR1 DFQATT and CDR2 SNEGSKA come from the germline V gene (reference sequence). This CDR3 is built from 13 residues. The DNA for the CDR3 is TGCAGTGCCCCAGACAGGGTGAATTCACCCCTCCACTTT. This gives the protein CSAPDRVNSPLHF.

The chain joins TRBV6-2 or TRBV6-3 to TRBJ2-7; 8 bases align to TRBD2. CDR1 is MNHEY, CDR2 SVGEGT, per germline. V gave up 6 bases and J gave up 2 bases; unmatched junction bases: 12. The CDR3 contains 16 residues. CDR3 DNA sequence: TGTGCCAGCAGCTATGATTTAGCGGGACCCACCTACGAGCAGTACTTC. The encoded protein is CASSYDLAGPTYEQYF.

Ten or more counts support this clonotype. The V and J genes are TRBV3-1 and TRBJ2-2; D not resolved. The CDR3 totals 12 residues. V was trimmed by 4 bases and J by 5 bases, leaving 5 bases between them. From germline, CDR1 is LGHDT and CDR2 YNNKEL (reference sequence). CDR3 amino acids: CASSLITGELFF. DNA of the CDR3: TGTGCCAGCAGCCTAATTACCGGGGAGCTGTTTTTT.

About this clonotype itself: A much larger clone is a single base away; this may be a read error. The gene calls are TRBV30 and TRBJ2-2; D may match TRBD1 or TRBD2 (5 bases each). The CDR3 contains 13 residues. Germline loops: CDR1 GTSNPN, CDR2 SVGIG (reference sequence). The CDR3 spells CAWSPTRVGELVF. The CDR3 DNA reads TGTGCCTGGAGCCCAACCAGGGTCGGGGAGCTGGTTTTT.

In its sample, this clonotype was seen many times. The CDR3 reads CASSRWERAIKTQYF. CDR3 bases: TGTGCCAGCAGCCGATGGGAGAGGGCCATAAAGACCCAGTACTTC. V gene TRBV11-2 combines with J gene TRBJ2-5; possibly TRBD2 for D (5 bases). Trimming took 5 bases from V and 6 from J, leaving 19 bases between them. From germline, CDR1 is SGHAT and CDR2 FQNNGV. The CDR3 runs 15 residues.